The 18 T cell receptor beta chains reported below all come from one sample, sequenced in a study of cytomegalovirus exposure and HLA in healthy donors. It was with 60 Vbeta and 13 Jbeta primers that the PCR ran. This table comes from immunoSEQ multiplex PCR, and its TCRdb copy is limited to in-frame clones, with some not included. Altogether 110,000 or so clones are present, 75% to 80% being singletons, with the ten largest covering about 12%. Input material: PBMCs. The origin of the receptors is a middle-aged woman in good health and CMV-seropositive.

With respect to this clone: The same CDR3 arises from other DNA sequences in this sample as well. This chain uses TRBV27 with TRBJ1-2; 8 bases are a match to TRBD1. Germline-derived CDR1 and CDR2 are MNHEY and SMNVEV (reference sequence). This CDR3 is 13 amino acids long. V shed 6 bases and J 4 bases; nucleotides not matched to a gene: 4. The CDR3 loop reads CASSLTGGYGYTF. The CDR3 nucleotides are TGTGCCAGCAGCCTTACAGGGGGCTATGGCTACACCTTC.

This chain connects TRBV14 to TRBJ1-6; D perhaps matches TRBD1 (6 bases). Trimming shortened V by 4 bases and J by 0 bases, and 19 bases separated the two germline ends. This CDR3 has 19 amino acids. From germline, CDR1 is SGHDN and CDR2 FVKESK. CDR3 loop: CASSPRREGHSSYNSPLHF. The CDR3 DNA follows: TGTGCCAGCAGCCCCCGTCGAGAGGGACATAGCTCCTATAATTCACCCCTCCACTTT.

The chain joins TRBV9 to TRBJ1-1; D is undetermined. The V gene lost 3 bases and the J gene lost 2 bases, with 8 bases spanning the gap. CDR1 SGDLS and CDR2 YYNGEE come from the germline V gene. The CDR3 totals 13 residues. The CDR3 spells CASSEHSNTEAFF. The CDR3 DNA reads as TGTGCCAGCAGCGAACACAGTAACACTGAAGCTTTCTTT.

A single count supports this clone. V is TRBV30 and J is TRBJ1-2, with D tentatively TRBD1 (5 bases). Germline V lookup: CDR1 GTSNPN, CDR2 SVGIG (reference sequence). The V gene lost 3 bases and the J gene lost 8 bases, with 16 bases spanning the gap. This CDR3 has 13 amino acids. CDR3 sequence: CAWRGKGLLGYTF. The CDR3 region has the DNA TGTGCCTGGAGAGGAAAGGGGTTACTCGGCTACACCTTC.

This clone was recorded once. The chain uses TRBV10-2 and TRBJ2-1; D is possibly TRBD2 (5 bases). The CDR3 extends over 15 amino acids. With 3 bases removed from V and 6 bases from J, the gap between germline ends came to 15 bases. Germline CDR1 and CDR2: WSHSY and SAAADI. The CDR3 protein is CASSEGPGRVNEQFF. Written as DNA, the CDR3 is TGCGCCAGCAGTGAAGGCCCGGGGAGAGTCAATGAGCAGTTCTTC.

The chain links TRBV2 to TRBJ2-7; D gene ambiguous. The CDR3 has 12 amino acids. The germline CDR1 and CDR2 sequences are SNHLY and FYNNEI. Trimming cost V 7 bases and J 3 bases, with 10 bases left between them. The CDR3 spells CASNRHSYEQYF. CDR3 DNA: TGTGCCAGCAACCGTCACAGCTACGAGCAGTACTTC. The variable domain in full, with the rest retrieved from reference TRBV2 and TRBJ2-7, is EPEVTQTPSHQVTQMGQEVILRCVPISNHLYFYWYRQILGQKVEFLVSFYNNEISEKSEIFDDQFSVERPDGSNFTLKIRSTKLEDSAMYFCASNRHSYEQYFGPGTRLTVT.

The chain carries TRBV6-1 and TRBJ2-7; D not certain. CDR3 length equals 12 residues. The germline V and J ends were trimmed by 0 bases and 4 bases, with 4 bases remaining between them. Per germline, CDR1 MNHNS and CDR2 SASEGT. CDR3 residues: CASSEASYEQYF. The CDR3 DNA sequence: TGTGCCAGCAGTGAAGCGAGTTACGAGCAGTACTTC.

The chain is built from TRBV5-1 and TRBJ1-1; tentative D call: TRBD1 (6 bases). Looked up from germline, CDR1 is SGHRS and CDR2 is YFSETQ. The length of the CDR3 is 14 residues. The V gene lost 4 bases and the J gene lost 5 bases, with 15 bases spanning the gap. The CDR3 coding sequence is TGCGCCAGCAGCCGCGACAGGTCGGGAACTGAAGCTTTCTTT. Protein sequence: CASSRDRSGTEAFF.

As to this clone: Germline and junction disagree at one end, which may indicate a read error. The rearrangement uses TRBV7-9 and TRBJ2-4, with a weak D call TRBD2 (7 bases). The CDR3 contains 12 residues. In germline, CDR1 is SEHNR, CDR2 FQNEAQ (reference sequence). This CDR3 is CASSSGGSGGNF. DNA for the CDR3: TGTGCCAGCAGCTCTGGGGGCTCGGGGGGAAACTTC.

The chain has TRBV7-9 and TRBJ1-5; possibly TRBD1 for D (5 bases). V gave up 0 bases and J gave up 0 bases, with 12 bases separating them. This CDR3 is 17 amino acids long. The germline V gene has CDR1 SEHNR and CDR2 FQNEAQ (reference sequence). CDR3 DNA: TGTGCCAGCAGCTTAGCGGGGGGGAGTTATAGCAATCAGCCCCAGCATTTT. Amino acids: CASSLAGGSYSNQPQHF.

The chain joins TRBV29-1 to TRBJ2-3, with 8 bases lining up with TRBD2. This CDR3 has 13 amino acids. CDR1 SQVTM and CDR2 ANQGSEA come from the germline V gene. Trimming took 8 bases from V and 6 from J; bases not matched to a gene: 10. The CDR3 sequence: CSSRGAGEDTQYF. The CDR3 DNA reads as TGCAGCTCACGGGGAGCGGGGGAGGATACGCAGTATTTT.

The V and J genes are TRBV7-8 and TRBJ2-5; 14 bases are shared with TRBD2. This CDR3 is 17 amino acids long. In germline, CDR1 is SGHVS, CDR2 FQNEAQ. Germline trimming cut 1 base from V and 4 bases from J; bases unmatched to any gene: 5. CDR3 loop: CASSLGTSGGRSETQYF. CDR3 in DNA: TGTGCCAGCAGCTTAGGGACTAGCGGGGGGAGGTCAGAGACCCAGTACTTC.

This chain joins TRBV6-5 and TRBJ1-1; D not certain. V lost 6 bases and J lost 0, with 11 bases in between. Germline V gene data show CDR1 as MNHEY and CDR2 as SVGAGI. This CDR3 is 14 amino acids long. DNA for the CDR3: TGTGCCAGCAGCCCAGCCGGGGTGAACACTGAAGCTTTCTTT. It yields the protein CASSPAGVNTEAFF.

The CDR3, as DNA: TGTGCCAGCAGACCAGGGGGCCTGAACACCGGGGAGCTGTTTTTT. Translating gives CASRPGGLNTGELFF. The chain has TRBV7-2 and TRBJ2-2, with 8 bases that match TRBD1. J gave up 1 base and V 6 bases, and 4 bases lay outside the gene matches. This CDR3 spans 15 amino acids. Per germline, CDR1 SGHTA and CDR2 FQGNSA.

This clone was seen only a few times. Other DNA sequences in this specimen translate into the identical CDR3. The DNA for the CDR3 is TGTGCCTGGAGCCACACAGATACGCAGTATTTT. Amino acid sequence: CAWSHTDTQYF. The rearrangement joins TRBV30 to TRBJ2-3; D remains unclear. The CDR3 covers 11 residues. CDR1 is GTSNPN, CDR2 SVGIG, per germline (reference sequence). V was pared by 3 bases and J by 2 bases, with 3 bases between.

The J gene is TRBJ1-1, the V gene TRBV5-4, with 7 bases identical to TRBD1. After removal of 4 bases from V and 5 bases from J, the junction contained 5 bases not matched to a gene. The CDR3 loop spans 13 amino acids. CDR1 and CDR2 (germline): SGHNT, YYREEE (reference sequence). This CDR3 reads CASSPDRVTEAFF. The CDR3 DNA follows: TGTGCCAGCAGCCCTGACAGGGTTACTGAAGCTTTCTTT.

The chain employs TRBV19 and TRBJ2-3; no clear D gene. Germline loops: CDR1 LNHDA, CDR2 SQIVND (reference sequence). The CDR3 totals 12 residues. Deletions cut 4 bases from V and 7 bases from J, with 9 bases between. The CDR3 loop reads CASSTYGYTQYF. CDR3 nucleotide sequence: TGTGCCAGTAGTACCTACGGGTATACGCAGTATTTT.

This chain joins TRBV5-1 and TRBJ1-1; D might be TRBD1 (6 bases). Trimming removed 5 bases from V and 8 bases from J, with 19 bases in between. The CDR3 covers 14 residues. Germline V CDR1 and CDR2: SGHRS, YFSETQ. CDR3 loop: CASRVLTFGQEAFF. The CDR3 coding sequence is TGCGCCAGCAGAGTTTTGACGTTTGGACAGGAAGCTTTCTTT.